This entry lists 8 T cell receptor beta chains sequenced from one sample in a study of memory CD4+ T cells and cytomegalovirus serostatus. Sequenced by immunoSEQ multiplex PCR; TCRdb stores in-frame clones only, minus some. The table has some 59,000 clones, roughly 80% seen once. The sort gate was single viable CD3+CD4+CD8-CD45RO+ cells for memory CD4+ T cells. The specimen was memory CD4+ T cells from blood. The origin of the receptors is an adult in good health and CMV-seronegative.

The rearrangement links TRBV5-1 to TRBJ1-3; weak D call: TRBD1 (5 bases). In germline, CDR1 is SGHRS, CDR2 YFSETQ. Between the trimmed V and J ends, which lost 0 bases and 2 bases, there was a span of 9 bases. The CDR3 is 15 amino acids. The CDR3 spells CASSLAGDAGNTIYF. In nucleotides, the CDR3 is TGCGCCAGCAGCTTGGCCGGGGACGCTGGAAACACCATATATTTT.

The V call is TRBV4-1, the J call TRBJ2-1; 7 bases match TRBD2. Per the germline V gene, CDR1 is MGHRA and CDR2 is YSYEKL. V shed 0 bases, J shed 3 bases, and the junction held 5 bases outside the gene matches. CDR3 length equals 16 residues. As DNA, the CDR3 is TGCGCCAGCAGCCAAGAAGGGGCTAGCGGCTACAATGAGCAGTTCTTC. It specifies CASSQEGASGYNEQFF.

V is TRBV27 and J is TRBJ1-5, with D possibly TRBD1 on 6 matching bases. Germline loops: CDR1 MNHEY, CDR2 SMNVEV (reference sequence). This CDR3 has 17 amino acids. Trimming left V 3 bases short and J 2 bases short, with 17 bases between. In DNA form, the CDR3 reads TGTGCCAGCAGTTTCAGGGGCTTGGGTGGTGGCAATCAGCCCCAGCATTTT. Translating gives CASSFRGLGGGNQPQHF.

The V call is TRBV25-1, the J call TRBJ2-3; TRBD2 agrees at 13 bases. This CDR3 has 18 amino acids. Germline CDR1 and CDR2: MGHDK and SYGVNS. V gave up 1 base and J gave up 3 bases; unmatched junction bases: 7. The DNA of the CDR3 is TGTGCCAGCAGTGAATGGCGGGGACTAGCGGGGTGGACAGATACGCAGTATTTT. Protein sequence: CASSEWRGLAGWTDTQYF.

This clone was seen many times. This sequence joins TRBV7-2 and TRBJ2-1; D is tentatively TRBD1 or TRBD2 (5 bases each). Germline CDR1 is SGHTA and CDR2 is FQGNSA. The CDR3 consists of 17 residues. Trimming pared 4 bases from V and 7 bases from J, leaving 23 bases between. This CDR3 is CASSSYFRDLLWNEQFF. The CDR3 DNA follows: TGTGCCAGCAGCTCGTACTTCCGGGACCTCTTATGGAATGAGCAGTTCTTC.

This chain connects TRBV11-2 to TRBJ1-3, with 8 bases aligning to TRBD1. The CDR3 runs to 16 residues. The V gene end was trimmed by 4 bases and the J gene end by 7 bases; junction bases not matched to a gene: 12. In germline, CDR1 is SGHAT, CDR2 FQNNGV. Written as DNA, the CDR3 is TGTGCCAGCAGCTCCTCCGCGAGGACAGGGTATAACACCATATATTTT. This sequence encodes CASSSSARTGYNTIYF.

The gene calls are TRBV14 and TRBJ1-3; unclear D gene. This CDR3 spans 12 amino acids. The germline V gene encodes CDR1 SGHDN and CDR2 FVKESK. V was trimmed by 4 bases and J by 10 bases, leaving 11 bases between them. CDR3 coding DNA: TGTGCCAGCAGCCGAGAGGGCAGGACCATATATTTT. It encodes CASSREGRTIYF.

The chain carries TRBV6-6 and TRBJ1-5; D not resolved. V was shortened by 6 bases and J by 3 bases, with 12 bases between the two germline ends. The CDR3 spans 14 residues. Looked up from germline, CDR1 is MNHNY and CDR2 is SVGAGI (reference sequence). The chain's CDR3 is CASRPNDYNQPQHF. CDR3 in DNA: TGTGCCAGCAGACCAAACGACTACAATCAGCCCCAGCATTTT.